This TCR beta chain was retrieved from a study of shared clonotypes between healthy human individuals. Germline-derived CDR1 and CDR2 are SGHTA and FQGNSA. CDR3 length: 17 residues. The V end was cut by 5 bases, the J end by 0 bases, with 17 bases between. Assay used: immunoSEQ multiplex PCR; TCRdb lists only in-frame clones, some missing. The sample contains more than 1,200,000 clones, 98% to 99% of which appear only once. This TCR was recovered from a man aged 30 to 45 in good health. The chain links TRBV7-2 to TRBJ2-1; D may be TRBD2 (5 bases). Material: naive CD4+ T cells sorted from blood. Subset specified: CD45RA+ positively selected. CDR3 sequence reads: CASSLGLTLSSYNEQFF. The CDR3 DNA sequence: TGTGCCAGCAGCCTAGGACTTACCTTGAGCTCCTACAATGAGCAGTTCTTC.